Reported below is one T cell receptor beta chain. The data originate from a study of the immune and genomic landscape of osteosarcoma. Study at large: Localized disease at presentation in approximately 80%; approximately 58% were male.

Osteosarcoma specimens were post-treatment primary, local recurrence and metastasis tumors from poor-prognosis patients. Measured with immunoSEQ multiplex PCR; TCRdb has only the in-frame clones, and not every one. The sample lists roughly 500 clones; roughly 76% were seen once. Per the germline V gene, CDR1 is SEHNR and CDR2 is FQNEAQ (reference sequence). V was cut by 3 bases and J by 2 bases, with 14 bases left in between. The CDR3 has 15 amino acids. Sequencing was carried out using osteosarcoma tumor tissue from the lung. This TCR was sampled from a human donor with osteosarcoma. The chain has TRBV7-9 and TRBJ2-7, with D possibly TRBD2 on 6 matching bases. CDR3 region: CASSLRDWGAYEQYF. Written as DNA, the CDR3 is TGTGCCAGCAGCTTGCGGGATTGGGGGGCCTACGAGCAGTACTTC.